These 3 T cell receptor beta chains were all obtained from the same sample, sequenced in a study of blood T cell repertoires in COVID-19. Method: immunoSEQ multiplex PCR; TCRdb's copy keeps in-frame clones and lacks some. The data contain about 49,000 clones, 85% to 95% of them singletons. The sequenced material came from peripheral blood. The receptors stem from a man in his 60s with COVID-19, enrolled during active disease.

This chain links TRBV19 with TRBJ2-7, with 10 bases aligning to TRBD1. Germline CDR1 LNHDA, CDR2 SQIVND (reference sequence). The CDR3 consists of 15 residues. J lost 6 bases, V lost 3 bases, and 8 bases had no gene match. Here the CDR3 reads CASSILGQGTSEQYF. CDR3 coding DNA: TGTGCCAGTAGTATTTTGGGACAGGGGACATCCGAGCAGTACTTC.

The CDR3 is CASSRRTGGGYTF. The CDR3 DNA reads as TGTGCCAGCAGTCGACGGACAGGGGGAGGCTACACCTTC. The chain recombines TRBV12-3 or TRBV12-4 with TRBJ1-2, with 10 bases aligning to TRBD1. The CDR3 extends over 13 amino acids. V lost 5 bases, J lost 8 bases, and 5 bases stayed unmatched.

The V gene is TRBV7-2, the J gene TRBJ1-1; D is unresolved. The CDR3 loop spans 14 amino acids. The germline gives CDR1 SGHTA, CDR2 FQGNSA. Trimming left V 5 bases short and J 2 bases short, with 12 bases between. The DNA of the CDR3 is TGTGCCAGCAGCCGCCGGGAAGGAAACACTGAAGCTTTCTTT. Its translation is CASSRREGNTEAFF.